Listed below are T cell receptor beta chains from one sample, sequenced in a study of PD-1 blockade in classical Hodgkin lymphoma. Clones were sequenced by immunoSEQ multiplex PCR, and TCRdb holds only the in-frame ones, with some missing. The sample lists approximately 25,000 clones, roughly 80% occurring once. The sample in question was peripheral blood mononuclear cells (PBMCs), obtained before the second cycle of nivolumab. The receptors come from a human donor with classical Hodgkin lymphoma. Both conserved end residues are part of each CDR3. D genes are given only for firm matches. Size values are once, few and many counts, or a class for expanded clones, and some rows have none.

len | j_gene | abundance | d_gene | v_gene | CDR3nt | CDR3aa
14 | TRBJ2-1 | . | . | TRBV5-4 | TGTGCCAGCAGCCCGGACTCGACCTACAATGAGCAGTTCTTC | CASSPDSTYNEQFF
14 | TRBJ2-1 | . | TRBD1 | TRBV5-4 | TGTGCCAGCAGCTTGATGCAGGGGGCAAATGAGCAGTTCTTC | CASSLMQGANEQFF
14 | TRBJ2-7 | . | TRBD2 | TRBV5-1 | TGCGCCAGCAGCTTCCGGGAGGGCTGGTACGAGCAGTACTTC | CASSFREGWYEQYF
13 | TRBJ1-2 | . | . | TRBV28 | TGTGCCACCTTTGAACGAACTAACTATGGCTACACCTTC | CATFERTNYGYTF
13 | TRBJ2-5 | . | . | TRBV7-2 | TGTGCCAGCAGCTGGACTAACCAAGAGACCCAGTACTTC | CASSWTNQETQYF
15 | TRBJ2-7 | . | . | TRBV15 | TGTGCCACCAGCAGAGATGGAGGGGGAGTCTACGAGCAGTACTTC | CATSRDGGGVYEQYF
15 | TRBJ2-7 | . | TRBD2 | TRBV27 | TGTGCCAGCAGGCGTGGGACTAGCGCGGCCTACGAGCAGTACTTC | CASRRGTSAAYEQYF
14 | TRBJ2-5 | . | TRBD2 | TRBV7-9 | TGTGCCAGCAGCCTCAACCCCGGACTAGCGGCCCAGTACTTC | CASSLNPGLAAQYF
15 | TRBJ2-3 | . | TRBD2 | TRBV27 | TGTGCCAGCAGTCCCGCTATGCGGGAGATATATACGCAGTATTTT | CASSPAMREIYTQYF
13 | TRBJ1-1 | . | . | TRBV29-1 | TGCAGCGTTGTTTCCCAGCCGAACACTGAAGCTTTCTTT | CSVVSQPNTEAFF
15 | TRBJ2-5 | once | TRBD2 | TRBV7-9 | TGTGCCAGCAGCTTAGTGGCGGGAGTCTCTAAGACCCAGTACTTC | CASSLVAGVSKTQYF
15 | TRBJ1-1 | . | TRBD1 | TRBV27 | TGTGCCAGCAGGGTTTTAGACAGGGGGAACACTGAAGCTTTCTTT | CASRVLDRGNTEAFF
14 | TRBJ1-1 | . | . | TRBV4-1 | TGCGCCAGCAGCCCGCGGCTGGCGAACACTGAAGCTTTCTTT | CASSPRLANTEAFF
15 | TRBJ2-1 | few | . | TRBV2 | TGTGCCAGCAGCGAGAGCCTTAGCTCCTACAATGAGCAGTTCTTC | CASSESLSSYNEQFF
14 | TRBJ2-7 | medium-sized | TRBD1 | TRBV9 | TGTGCCAGCAGCGTACAGGGGGTCCCCTACGAGCAGTACTTC | CASSVQGVPYEQYF
16 | TRBJ2-7 | . | TRBD2 | TRBV2 | TGTGCCAGCAGTGAAGCGCGACTAGCGGGAGAGGGAGAGCAGTACTTC | CASSEARLAGEGEQYF
14 | TRBJ2-7 | . | TRBD2 | TRBV14 | TGTGCCAGCAGCCCCCGTCGGCGGGAGCTCGAGCAGTACTTC | CASSPRRRELEQYF
15 | TRBJ2-5 | . | TRBD2 | TRBV7-9 | TGTGCCAGCAGCGCCGTCGGACTAGCGACAGAGACCCAGTACTTC | CASSAVGLATETQYF
16 | TRBJ2-1 | . | . | TRBV28 | TGTGCCAGCAGTTTCCCCCAGCAGGGATGGTACAATGAGCAGTTCTTC | CASSFPQQGWYNEQFF
13 | TRBJ1-1 | . | . | TRBV21-1 | TGTGCCAGCACACCGGGGGGGTACACTGAAGCTTTCTTT | CASTPGGYTEAFF
15 | TRBJ2-7 | . | . | TRBV6-5 | TGTGCCAGCAGTGTAGGGTATTGGTCGGTCTACGAGCAGTACTTC | CASSVGYWSVYEQYF
18 | TRBJ2-3 | medium-sized | TRBD2 | TRBV5-1 | TGCGCCAGCACGGGACTAGCGGGCCCTGGGGGTAGCACAGATACGCAGTATTTT | CASTGLAGPGGSTDTQYF
14 | TRBJ2-7 | . | . | TRBV7-2 | TGTGCCAGCAGCGCTTACCCGAGCTCCTACGAGCAGTACTTC | CASSAYPSSYEQYF
14 | TRBJ1-5 | . | . | TRBV6-1 | TGTGCCAGCAGTGATTATGGCGGGGATCAGCCCCAGCATTTT | CASSDYGGDQPQHF
16 | TRBJ2-7 | . | TRBD1 | TRBV28 | TGTGCCAGCAGCCGGAACAAAGGACAGGGGGCGGGTGAGCAGTACTTC | CASSRNKGQGAGEQYF
16 | TRBJ2-5 | . | . | TRBV19 | TGTGCCAGTAGTCTCCCCCGAGGAGACCTCTCGGGGACCCAGTACTTC | CASSLPRGDLSGTQYF
13 | TRBJ2-7 | . | TRBD1 | TRBV5-8 | TGTGCCAGCAGCCGGACAGGGTTCTACGAGCAGTACTTC | CASSRTGFYEQYF
15 | TRBJ1-2 | . | . | TRBV7-2 | TGTGCCAGCAGCTTAGTTCCAGGGAGTACCTATGGCTACACCTTC | CASSLVPGSTYGYTF
14 | TRBJ1-2 | . | . | TRBV28 | TGTGCCAGCAGTACCTCCGGGACACCTTATGGCTACACCTTC | CASSTSGTPYGYTF
13 | TRBJ1-2 | . | . | TRBV5-6 | TGTGCCAGCAGCCCCGGGGTCTTTACGGGCTACACCTTC | CASSPGVFTGYTF
15 | TRBJ1-5 | . | . | TRBV28 | TGTGCCAGCAGTCCCGGGGGTGGGGGCAATCAGCCCCAGCATTTT | CASSPGGGGNQPQHF
13 | TRBJ2-2 | few | TRBD1 | TRBV18 | TGTGCCAGCTCACTACAGGGGTCCGGGGAGCTGTTTTTT | CASSLQGSGELFF
11 | TRBJ2-1 | . | . | TRBV28 | TGTGCCAGCAGTCCCCACAATGAGCAGTTCTTC | CASSPHNEQFF
15 | TRBJ2-7 | . | TRBD1 | TRBV28 | TGTGCCAGCAACCTGAGGACAGGGGGTTACTACGAGCAGTACTTC | CASNLRTGGYYEQYF
14 | TRBJ2-3 | . | TRBD1 | TRBV5-4 | TGTGCCAGCAGCTACAGGGGACGGGCAGATACGCAGTATTTT | CASSYRGRADTQYF
15 | TRBJ2-7 | . | TRBD2 | TRBV11-2 | TGTGCCAGCAGCCAGCAGGGACTAGATGTGCCCGAGCAGTACTTC | CASSQQGLDVPEQYF
14 | TRBJ2-1 | . | TRBD2 | TRBV19 | TGTGCCAGTAGTAGAGAGGGACTAGCGGGTGAGCAGTTCTTC | CASSREGLAGEQFF
14 | TRBJ1-1 | . | TRBD1 | TRBV18 | TGTGCCAGCTCACCGGTCCCGGGACAGGGTGAAGCTTTCTTT | CASSPVPGQGEAFF
17 | TRBJ1-4 | . | . | TRBV7-9 | TGTGCCAGCAGCTTAGGAATAGGGGAAGGTGGTAATGAAAAACTGTTTTTT | CASSLGIGEGGNEKLFF
14 | TRBJ2-2 | . | . | TRBV28 | TGTGCCAGCAGCCCGTTGCCGGGACCCGGGGAGCTGTTTTTT | CASSPLPGPGELFF
14 | TRBJ1-2 | . | . | TRBV2 | TGTGCCAGCAGTGGTGACGCCTACTATGAGGGCTACACCTTC | CASSGDAYYEGYTF
15 | TRBJ2-2 | few | TRBD2 | TRBV2 | TGTGCCAGCAGAGGACTAGCGGGATACACCGGGGAGCTGTTTTTT | CASRGLAGYTGELFF
16 | TRBJ2-7 | few | TRBD2 | TRBV5-1 | TGCGCCAGCAGCCTTGGACTAGCGGGAGGATTTCTAAAGCAGTACTTC | CASSLGLAGGFLKQYF
12 | TRBJ2-2 | few | . | TRBV10-1 | TGCGCCACATGTCAGGACACCGGGGAGCTGTTTTTT | CATCQDTGELFF
14 | TRBJ1-1 | . | . | TRBV2 | TGTGCCAGCAGTGTGGGGGTGATGAACACTGAAGCTTTCTTT | CASSVGVMNTEAFF
13 | TRBJ2-1 | few | . | TRBV19 | TGTGCCAGTAGTATAGGCCCCAGGGGTGAGCAGTTCTTC | CASSIGPRGEQFF
14 | TRBJ2-5 | . | . | TRBV9 | TGTGCCAGCAGCCCCCCTACGGACCAAGAGACCCAGTACTTC | CASSPPTDQETQYF
17 | TRBJ2-3 | once | TRBD2 | TRBV2 | TGTGCCAGCAGTCATCCGGGACTAGCGGCGTATGCAGATACGCAGTATTTT | CASSHPGLAAYADTQYF
15 | TRBJ1-4 | once | TRBD1 | TRBV6-6 | TGTGCCAGCAGTTACTCCGGGACAGGGAATGAAAAACTGTTTTTT | CASSYSGTGNEKLFF
14 | TRBJ1-2 | . | . | TRBV2 | TGTGCCAGCAGTGAACGGGGGGGTGGGTATGGCTACACCTTC | CASSERGGGYGYTF
16 | TRBJ2-2 | . | TRBD1 | TRBV18 | TGTGCCAGCTCACCAAGGGACAGGGGGAACACCGGGGAGCTGTTTTTT | CASSPRDRGNTGELFF
16 | TRBJ1-2 | . | . | TRBV6-5 | TGTGCCAGCAGTTACAGATCGAACGGGCCCACGCGGGGCTACACCTTC | CASSYRSNGPTRGYTF
15 | TRBJ2-1 | . | TRBD2 | TRBV5-4 | TGTGCCAGCAGCTTGGTACTAGCGGGCGACGGGGAGCAGTTCTTC | CASSLVLAGDGEQFF
15 | TRBJ1-4 | once | TRBD1 | TRBV18 | TGTGCCAGCTCACCACGGGGGACAGACGATGAAAAACTGTTTTTT | CASSPRGTDDEKLFF
14 | TRBJ2-1 | . | . | TRBV29-1 | TGCAGCGTCCCCGGCGGGTTCTCCTACAATGAGCAGTTCTTC | CSVPGGFSYNEQFF
13 | TRBJ2-1 | . | . | TRBV18 | TGTGCCAGCTCACCGGTGGAATACAATGAGCAGTTCTTC | CASSPVEYNEQFF
17 | TRBJ2-3 | . | TRBD1 | TRBV5-1 | TGCGCCAGCAGCCCCGGGACAGGGGGCGTCAGGACAGATACGCAGTATTTT | CASSPGTGGVRTDTQYF
15 | TRBJ2-2 | once | . | TRBV5-1 | TGCGCCAGCAGCCAATCAAGGCAGAACACCGGGGAGCTGTTTTTT | CASSQSRQNTGELFF
17 | TRBJ2-6 | . | . | TRBV5-4 | TGTGCCAGCAGCTTGGACGGGGTGAGCTCTGGGGCCAACGTCCTGACTTTC | CASSLDGVSSGANVLTF